The 15 T cell receptor beta chains below were found in one sample sequenced in a study of T cell changes during pregnancy in multiple sclerosis. This table comes from immunoSEQ multiplex PCR, and its TCRdb copy is limited to in-frame clones, with some not included. The sample shows roughly 45,000 clones, approximately 92% of them seen only once. The sample was CD8+ T cells from peripheral blood mononuclear cells, taken after pregnancy. These receptors were collected from a female donor with multiple sclerosis, enrolled in a pregnancy study.

This chain connects TRBV11-2 to TRBJ1-2; D uncertain. CDR1 is SGHAT and CDR2 is FQNNGV in the germline V gene. The CDR3 length is 13 residues. Deletions cut 3 bases from V and 2 bases from J, with 7 bases between. CDR3 nucleotide sequence: TGTGCCAGCAGCTTTGGCCCCAACTATGGCTACACCTTC. Translation: CASSFGPNYGYTF.

The V and J genes are TRBV6-6 and TRBJ1-6; D is uncertain. The V gene's germline CDR1 is MNHNY and CDR2 SVGAGI (reference sequence). Trimming took off 0 bases at V and 6 bases at J, with 9 bases between the two ends. The CDR3 has 15 residues. The CDR3 coding sequence is TGTGCCAGCAGTTACTCGAGTGGGCTTAATTCACCCCTCCACTTT. It is translated as CASSYSSGLNSPLHF.

The V call is TRBV29-1, the J call TRBJ2-1; 8 bases agree with TRBD1. CDR3 length: 13 amino acids. V trimming: 5 bases; J trimming: 2 bases; junction bases outside the gene matches: 2. Germline values: CDR1 SQVTM, CDR2 ANQGSEA. The CDR3 reads CSVSDRAYNEQFF. The CDR3 nucleotides are TGCAGCGTTTCGGACAGGGCCTACAATGAGCAGTTCTTC.

The rearrangement joins TRBV19 to TRBJ1-4; D remains unclear. V was clipped by 4 bases and J by 7 bases, with 4 bases between them. In germline, CDR1 is LNHDA, CDR2 SQIVND (reference sequence). This CDR3 has 11 residues. The chain's CDR3 is CASSTVEKLFF. DNA for the CDR3: TGTGCCAGTAGTACAGTTGAAAAACTGTTTTTT. The full variable domain, with the rest looked up from reference TRBV19 and TRBJ1-4, is DGGITQSPKYLFRKEGQNVTLSCEQNLNHDAMYWYRQDPGQGLRLIYYSQIVNDFQKGDIAEGYSVSREKKESFPLTVTSAQKNPTAFYLCASSTVEKLFFGSGTQLSVL.

J is TRBJ2-1 and V is TRBV5-1; D is possibly TRBD2 (6 bases). Trimming removed 0 bases at V and 6 bases at J, with 13 bases between. CDR3 length: 15 residues. The germline CDR1 and CDR2 sequences are SGHRS and YFSETQ. The CDR3 protein is CASSLEEGLANEQFF. As DNA, the CDR3 is TGCGCCAGCAGCTTGGAGGAGGGACTGGCCAATGAGCAGTTCTTC.

V gene TRBV5-6 combines with J gene TRBJ2-2; D unclear. This CDR3 is built from 11 residues. Trimming took 2 bases from V and 7 from J, leaving 3 bases between them. The germline V gene has CDR1 SGHDT and CDR2 YYEEEE. CDR3 coding DNA: TGTGCCAGCAGCTTCAGCGGGGAGCTGTTTTTT. It translates to CASSFSGELFF.

The V and J genes are TRBV5-4 and TRBJ1-1; D may be TRBD1 (5 bases). V shed 2 bases and J shed 1 base, with 9 bases lying between them. Looked up from germline, CDR1 is SGHNT and CDR2 is YYREEE (reference sequence). This CDR3 has 14 residues. CDR3 region: CASSFGGGNTEAFF. The CDR3 DNA reads TGTGCCAGCAGCTTCGGGGGGGGGAACACTGAAGCTTTCTTT.

This clone was detected only a few times. This chain connects TRBV6-1 to TRBJ2-5; the D gene is possibly TRBD1 (5 bases). Between the trimmed V and J ends, which lost 1 base and 5 bases, there was a span of 17 bases. The germline V gene encodes CDR1 MNHNS and CDR2 SASEGT. The CDR3 has 16 residues. The CDR3 here is CASSEGGGVGSETQYF. In nucleotides, the CDR3 is TGTGCCAGCAGTGAAGGGGGCGGCGTTGGGTCGGAGACCCAGTACTTC.

The rearrangement links TRBV27 to TRBJ2-5; 9 nucleotides align to TRBD2. CDR1 is MNHEY and CDR2 is SMNVEV in the germline V gene (reference sequence). The J segment lost 7 bases and the V segment lost 3 bases, leaving 6 bases of the junction unmatched. CDR3 size: 14 residues. The CDR3 DNA sequence: TGTGCCAGCAGTTTCGGCGGGGGGGTCGGGACCCAGTACTTC. Its translation is CASSFGGGVGTQYF.

The chain carries TRBV11-2 and TRBJ2-1; D gene uncertain. CDR3 length: 15 residues. CDR1 is SGHAT, CDR2 FQNNGV, per germline. V was shortened by 0 bases and J by 4 bases, with 10 bases between the two germline ends. The CDR3 DNA follows: TGTGCCAGCAGCTTAGATTCGAGCGTTTACAATGAGCAGTTCTTC. Its protein product is CASSLDSSVYNEQFF. The complete variable domain, with remaining parts taken from reference TRBV11-2 and TRBJ2-1, reads EAGVAQSPRYKIIEKRQSVAFWCNPISGHATLYWYQQILGQGPKLLIQFQNNGVVDDSQLPKDRFSAERLKGVDSTLKIQPAKLEDSAVYLCASSLDSSVYNEQFFGPGTRLTVL.

The V gene is TRBV27, the J gene TRBJ1-1, with TRBD1 as a possible D gene (5 bases). Trimming took 5 bases from V and 1 from J, leaving 8 bases between them. Per the germline V gene, CDR1 is MNHEY and CDR2 is SMNVEV (reference sequence). This CDR3 is built from 13 residues. CDR3 nucleotides: TGTGCCAGCAGTCAGACAGCGAACACTGAAGCTTTCTTT. It encodes CASSQTANTEAFF.

The chain is built from TRBV7-8 and TRBJ1-3, with TRBD1 matching over 9 bases. With 2 bases clipped from V and 1 base from J, the junction kept 6 bases outside the gene matches. This CDR3 contains 17 residues. CDR1 and CDR2 from the germline V gene are SGHVS and FQNEAQ. The CDR3 sequence: CASSLPKDRGSGNTIYF. The CDR3 DNA is TGTGCCAGCAGCTTACCCAAGGACAGGGGATCTGGAAACACCATATATTTT.

This rearrangement joins TRBV4-1 to TRBJ2-1; D is undetermined. The V end lost 0 bases, the J end lost 4 bases, and 13 bases lay between the germline ends. The CDR3 loop spans 16 amino acids. CDR1 is MGHRA and CDR2 is YSYEKL in the germline V gene. CDR3 amino acids: CASSQEGPTGYNEQFF. Written as DNA, the CDR3 is TGCGCCAGCAGCCAAGAAGGTCCGACTGGGTACAATGAGCAGTTCTTC.

The chain joins TRBV7-2 to TRBJ2-1; 10 bases fit TRBD2. The CDR3 is 18 residues long. J was trimmed by 8 bases and V by 5 bases; bases with no gene match: 18. Per germline, CDR1 SGHTA and CDR2 FQGNSA. CDR3 protein: CASSRGGVGLAFGDEQFF. In nucleotides, the CDR3 is TGTGCCAGCAGCAGAGGCGGGGTGGGACTAGCGTTTGGTGATGAGCAGTTCTTC.

This chain joins TRBV9 and TRBJ1-2, with TRBD1 as a possible D gene (6 bases). There are 17 residues in the CDR3. The germline CDR1 and CDR2 sequences are SGDLS and YYNGEE. The V end lost 0 bases, the J end lost 6 bases, and 21 bases lay between the germline ends. CDR3 sequence (DNA): TGTGCCAGCAGCGTAGGTCTGACAGGAAACAAACCCAATGGCTACACCTTC. Its translation is CASSVGLTGNKPNGYTF.